Listed below are T cell receptor beta chains from one sample, sequenced in a study of a mutant IDH1 vaccine in newly diagnosed glioma. TCRdb keeps only in-frame clones here, not all; method: immunoSEQ multiplex PCR. The data contain tens of thousands of clones, 65% to 85% of them seen just once; the ten biggest clones take up under 6%. Source: peripheral blood mononuclear cells (PBMCs), taken from a glioma patient treated with radiotherapy, temozolomide or both. The receptors were gathered from a woman under 30 with glioma. Some clones in this sample may be carry-over from other donors' samples. Each CDR3 is given with its conserved first and last residue. The order of the fields is J gene, clone size, V gene, D gene, CDR3 protein, CDR3 DNA. A D gene is named only where the DNA matches it firmly. The size of a clone is reported for some rows only, either as once, few or many, or as a class for expanded clones.

J: TRBJ1-2
size: NA
V: TRBV5-1
D: NA
CDR3: CASRAGTSNYGYTF
DNA: TGCGCCAGCAGAGCGGGCACTTCTAACTATGGCTACACCTTC

J: TRBJ1-1
size: once
V: TRBV30
D: NA
CDR3: CACYRENTEAFF
DNA: TGTGCCTGCTACAGGGAAAACACTGAAGCTTTCTTT

J: TRBJ1-1
size: few
V: TRBV18
D: NA
CDR3: CASSPRGGTEAFF
DNA: TGTGCCAGCTCACCACGGGGGGGCACTGAAGCTTTCTTT

J: TRBJ2-7
size: NA
V: TRBV29-1
D: NA
CDR3: CSVEGRGYEQYF
DNA: TGCAGCGTTGAGGGTCGGGGCTACGAGCAGTACTTC

J: TRBJ1-2
size: NA
V: TRBV19
D: TRBD1
CDR3: CASTPDRAESYGYTF
DNA: TGTGCCAGTACTCCAGACAGGGCTGAGAGCTATGGCTACACCTTC

J: TRBJ2-5
size: NA
V: TRBV4-1
D: TRBD1
CDR3: CASSQVQGAGETQYF
DNA: TGCGCCAGCAGCCAAGTACAGGGGGCGGGGGAGACCCAGTACTTC

J: TRBJ2-2
size: NA
V: TRBV7-8
D: TRBD1
CDR3: CASSLWGQVIGELFF
DNA: TGTGCCAGCAGCCTATGGGGACAGGTTATCGGGGAGCTGTTTTTT

J: TRBJ2-5
size: NA
V: TRBV5-1
D: TRBD2
CDR3: CASSPAGVATGETQYF
DNA: TGCGCCAGCAGCCCAGCGGGGGTGGCCACCGGGGAGACCCAGTACTTC

J: TRBJ2-7
size: NA
V: TRBV19
D: NA
CDR3: CASSMPGIYEQYF
DNA: TGTGCCAGTAGTATGCCTGGGATCTACGAGCAGTACTTC

J: TRBJ2-1
size: NA
V: TRBV7-2
D: TRBD2
CDR3: CASSPSGLAVYNEQFF
DNA: TGTGCCAGCAGCCCCTCGGGACTAGCGGTTTACAATGAGCAGTTCTTC

J: TRBJ2-1
size: NA
V: TRBV6-6
D: NA
CDR3: CASLATGLYNEQFF
DNA: TGTGCCAGCCTTGCGACTGGGCTCTACAATGAGCAGTTCTTC

J: TRBJ2-2
size: NA
V: TRBV12-5
D: TRBD2
CDR3: CASGLAAGEVGELFF
DNA: TGTGCTAGTGGTTTGGCAGCGGGAGAAGTCGGGGAGCTGTTTTTT

J: TRBJ1-1
size: NA
V: TRBV23-1
D: NA
CDR3: CASSQHRDDTEAFF
DNA: TGCGCCAGCAGTCAACACAGGGATGACACTGAAGCTTTCTTT

J: TRBJ1-1
size: NA
V: TRBV6-5
D: NA
CDR3: CASSYSRANTEAFF
DNA: TGTGCCAGCAGTTACTCGAGGGCGAACACTGAAGCTTTCTTT

J: TRBJ1-1
size: once
V: TRBV5-1
D: TRBD1
CDR3: CASSLIRGQGRTEAFF
DNA: TGCGCCAGCAGCCTAATAAGGGGACAGGGAAGAACTGAAGCTTTCTTT

J: TRBJ2-7
size: NA
V: TRBV15
D: NA
CDR3: CATSRPPYEQYF
DNA: TGTGCCACCAGCAGACCCCCCTACGAGCAGTACTTC

J: TRBJ1-1
size: NA
V: TRBV29-1
D: TRBD1
CDR3: CSVEGGQAKAFF
DNA: TGCAGCGTTGAAGGGGGACAGGCCAAAGCTTTCTTT

J: TRBJ2-6
size: NA
V: TRBV2
D: NA
CDR3: CASRGTGANVLTF
DNA: TGTGCCAGCAGGGGAACTGGGGCCAACGTCCTGACTTTC

J: TRBJ1-3
size: few
V: TRBV5-1
D: NA
CDR3: CASSLGQPGNTIYF
DNA: TGCGCCAGCAGCTTGGGCCAGCCCGGAAACACCATATATTTT

J: TRBJ2-7
size: NA
V: TRBV29-1
D: NA
CDR3: CSVLATPYEQYF
DNA: TGCAGCGTTCTGGCTACGCCCTACGAGCAGTACTTC

J: TRBJ2-3
size: NA
V: TRBV2
D: TRBD2
CDR3: CASSEGSSGGRYTQYF
DNA: TGTGCCAGCAGTGAAGGGTCTAGCGGGGGCCGGTATACGCAGTATTTT

J: TRBJ2-7
size: NA
V: TRBV6-1
D: TRBD1
CDR3: CASSPSGQGLYEQYF
DNA: TGTGCCAGCAGTCCCAGCGGACAGGGACTCTACGAGCAGTACTTC

J: TRBJ1-1
size: NA
V: TRBV6-1
D: NA
CDR3: CASSLMIGATEAFF
DNA: TGTGCCAGCAGCCTCATGATAGGGGCCACTGAAGCTTTCTTT

J: TRBJ1-2
size: NA
V: TRBV2
D: NA
CDR3: CASRQAPWGYTF
DNA: TGTGCCAGCAGACAGGCGCCCTGGGGCTACACCTTC

J: TRBJ2-2
size: NA
V: TRBV6-5
D: NA
CDR3: CASSYWGNGELFF
DNA: TGTGCCAGCAGTTACTGGGGGAACGGGGAGCTGTTTTTT

J: TRBJ1-1
size: NA
V: TRBV10-3
D: TRBD1
CDR3: CATRQGMNTEAFF
DNA: TGTGCCACCCGACAGGGGATGAACACTGAAGCTTTCTTT

J: TRBJ1-4
size: NA
V: TRBV13
D: NA
CDR3: CASSLAQQKLFF
DNA: TGTGCCAGCAGCTTAGCACAGCAAAAACTGTTTTTT